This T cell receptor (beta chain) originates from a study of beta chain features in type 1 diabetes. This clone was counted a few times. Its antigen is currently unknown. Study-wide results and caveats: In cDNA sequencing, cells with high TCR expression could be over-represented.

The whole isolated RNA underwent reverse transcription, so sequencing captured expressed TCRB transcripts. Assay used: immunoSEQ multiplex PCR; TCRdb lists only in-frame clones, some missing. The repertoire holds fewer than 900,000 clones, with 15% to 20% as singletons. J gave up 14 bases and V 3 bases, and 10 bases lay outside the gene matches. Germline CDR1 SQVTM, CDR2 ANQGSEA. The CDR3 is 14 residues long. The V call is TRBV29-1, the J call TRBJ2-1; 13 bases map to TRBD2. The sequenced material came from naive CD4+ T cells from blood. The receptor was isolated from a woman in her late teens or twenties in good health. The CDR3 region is CSVERIGTSGIKFF. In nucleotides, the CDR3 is TGCAGCGTTGAGAGGATCGGGACTAGCGGGATCAAGTTCTTC.